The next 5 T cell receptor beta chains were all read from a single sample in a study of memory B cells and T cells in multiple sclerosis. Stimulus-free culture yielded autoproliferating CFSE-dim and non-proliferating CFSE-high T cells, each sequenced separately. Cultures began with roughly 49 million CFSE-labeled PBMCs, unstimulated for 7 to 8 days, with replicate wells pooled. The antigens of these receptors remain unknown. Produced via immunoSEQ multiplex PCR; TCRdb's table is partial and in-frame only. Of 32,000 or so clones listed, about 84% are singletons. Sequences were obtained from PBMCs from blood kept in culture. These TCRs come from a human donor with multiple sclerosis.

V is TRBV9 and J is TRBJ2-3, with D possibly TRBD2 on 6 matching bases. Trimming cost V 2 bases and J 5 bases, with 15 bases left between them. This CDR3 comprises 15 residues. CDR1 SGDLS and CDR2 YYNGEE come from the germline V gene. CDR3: CASSVRDMEGDTQYF. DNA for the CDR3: TGTGCCAGCAGCGTCCGGGATATGGAGGGAGATACGCAGTATTTT.

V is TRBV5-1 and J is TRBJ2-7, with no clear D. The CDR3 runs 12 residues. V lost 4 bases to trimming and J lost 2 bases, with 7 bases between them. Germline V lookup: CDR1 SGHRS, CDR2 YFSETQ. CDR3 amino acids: CASSEQAYEQYF. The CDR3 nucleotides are TGCGCCAGCAGCGAACAAGCCTACGAGCAGTACTTC. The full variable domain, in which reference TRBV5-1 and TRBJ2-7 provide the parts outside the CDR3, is KAGVTQTPRYLIKTRGQQVTLSCSPISGHRSVSWYQQTPGQGLQFLFEYFSETQRNKGNFPGRFSGRQFSNSRSEMNVSTLELGDSALYLCASSEQAYEQYFGPGTRLTVT.

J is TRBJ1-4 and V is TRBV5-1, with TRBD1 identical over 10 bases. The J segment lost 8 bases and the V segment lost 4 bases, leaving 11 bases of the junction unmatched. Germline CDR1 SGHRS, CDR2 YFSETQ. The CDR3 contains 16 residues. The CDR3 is CASSRGTGDLMEKLFF. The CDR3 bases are TGCGCCAGCAGCCGGGGGACAGGGGACCTAATGGAAAAACTGTTTTTT.

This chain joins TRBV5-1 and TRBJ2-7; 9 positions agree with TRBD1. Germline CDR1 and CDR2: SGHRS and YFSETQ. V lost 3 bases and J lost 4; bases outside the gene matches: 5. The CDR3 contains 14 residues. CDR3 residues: CASSWGQGEYEQYF. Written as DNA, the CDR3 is TGCGCCAGCAGCTGGGGACAGGGTGAATACGAGCAGTACTTC.

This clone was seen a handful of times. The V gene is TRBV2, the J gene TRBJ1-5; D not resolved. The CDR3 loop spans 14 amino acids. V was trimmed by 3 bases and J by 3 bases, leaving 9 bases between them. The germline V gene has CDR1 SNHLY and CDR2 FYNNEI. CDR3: CASSEVSPNQPQHF. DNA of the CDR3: TGTGCCAGCAGTGAGGTCAGCCCCAATCAGCCCCAGCATTTT.